This TCR beta chain was recovered during a study of T cells in Graves' hyperthyroidism and ophthalmopathy. RNA transcripts gave rise to amplified TCR beta CDR3 regions. The TCR CDR3 was amplified in a first-round RT-PCR using the HTBI primer set. TCRdb analysed the multiplex PCR reads with MiXCR anew, one entry per CDR3 protein. The data contain about 560,000 distinct CDR3 sequences, over 15% of them seen just once; the ten biggest clones take up around 18%. This clonotype was seen many times. The sample consisted of blood. The receptor was derived from a woman aged 18-29 years with Graves' hyperthyroidism.

CDR3 DNA: TGTGCCAGCAGTTTTATTCCGGGCACAGATACGCAGTATTTT. Protein product: CASSFIPGTDTQYF. The rearrangement uses TRBV28 and TRBJ2-3; no clear D. Germline V gives CDR1 MDHEN, CDR2 SYDVKM. This CDR3 contains 14 residues. Trimming cost V 3 bases and J 1 base, with 8 bases left between them.